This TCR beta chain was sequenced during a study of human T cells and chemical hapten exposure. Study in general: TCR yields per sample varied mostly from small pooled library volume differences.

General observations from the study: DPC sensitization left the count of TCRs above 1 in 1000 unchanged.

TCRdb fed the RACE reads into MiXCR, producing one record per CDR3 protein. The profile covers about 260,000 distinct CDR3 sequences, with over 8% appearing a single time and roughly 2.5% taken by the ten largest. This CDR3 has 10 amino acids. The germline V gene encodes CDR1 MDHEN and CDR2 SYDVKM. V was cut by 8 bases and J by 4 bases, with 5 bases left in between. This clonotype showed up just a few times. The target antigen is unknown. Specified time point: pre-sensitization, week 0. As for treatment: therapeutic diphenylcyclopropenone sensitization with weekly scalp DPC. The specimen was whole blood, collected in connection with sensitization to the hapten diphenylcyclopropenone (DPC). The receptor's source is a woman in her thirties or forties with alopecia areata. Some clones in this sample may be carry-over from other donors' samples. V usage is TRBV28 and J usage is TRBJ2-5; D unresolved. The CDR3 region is CASSTETQYF. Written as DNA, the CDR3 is TGTGCCAGCTCAACAGAGACCCAGTACTTC.